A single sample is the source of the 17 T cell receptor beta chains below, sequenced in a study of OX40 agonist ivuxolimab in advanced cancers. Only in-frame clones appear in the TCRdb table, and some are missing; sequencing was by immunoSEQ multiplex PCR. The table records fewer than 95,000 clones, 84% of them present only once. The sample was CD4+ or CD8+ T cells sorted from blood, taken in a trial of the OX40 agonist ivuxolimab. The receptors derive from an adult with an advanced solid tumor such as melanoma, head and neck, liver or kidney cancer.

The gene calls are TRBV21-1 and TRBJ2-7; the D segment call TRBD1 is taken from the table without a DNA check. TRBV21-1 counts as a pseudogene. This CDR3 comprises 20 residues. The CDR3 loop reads CASSKEGPTKGRTTTYEQYV. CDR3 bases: TGTGCCAGCAGCAAAGAAGGTCCTACAAAGGGGCGAACTACGACCTACGAGCAGTACGTC.

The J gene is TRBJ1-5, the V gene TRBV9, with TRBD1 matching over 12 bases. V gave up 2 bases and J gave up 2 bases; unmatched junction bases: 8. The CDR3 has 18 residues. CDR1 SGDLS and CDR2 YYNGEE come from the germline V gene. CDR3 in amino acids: CASSVGTGGPGGNQPQHF. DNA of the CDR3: TGTGCCAGCAGCGTCGGGACAGGGGGCCCTGGGGGCAATCAGCCCCAGCATTTT.

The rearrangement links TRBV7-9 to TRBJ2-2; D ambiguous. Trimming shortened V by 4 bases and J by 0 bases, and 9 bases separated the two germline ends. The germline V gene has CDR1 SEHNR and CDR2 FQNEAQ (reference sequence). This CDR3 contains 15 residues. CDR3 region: CASSSRISNTGELFF. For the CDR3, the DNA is TGTGCCAGCAGCTCCAGGATTTCGAACACCGGGGAGCTGTTTTTT.

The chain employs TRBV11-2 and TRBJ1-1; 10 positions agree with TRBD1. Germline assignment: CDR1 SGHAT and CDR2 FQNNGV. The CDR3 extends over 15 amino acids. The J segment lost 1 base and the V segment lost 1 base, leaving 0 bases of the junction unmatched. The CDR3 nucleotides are TGTGCCAGCAGCTTAGGGGACAGGGGGAACACTGAAGCTTTCTTT. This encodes CASSLGDRGNTEAFF.

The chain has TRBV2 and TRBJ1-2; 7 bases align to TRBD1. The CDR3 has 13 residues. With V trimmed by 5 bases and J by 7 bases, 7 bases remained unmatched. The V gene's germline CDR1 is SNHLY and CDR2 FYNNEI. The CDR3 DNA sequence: TGTGCCAGCAGTCTAACAGGGGTAGGTGGCTACACCTTC. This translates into CASSLTGVGGYTF.

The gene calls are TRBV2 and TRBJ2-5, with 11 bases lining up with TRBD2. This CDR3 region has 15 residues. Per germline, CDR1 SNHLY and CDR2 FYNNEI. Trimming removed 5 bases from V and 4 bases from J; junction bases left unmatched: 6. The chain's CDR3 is CASSRLAGLGETQYF. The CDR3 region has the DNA TGTGCCAGCAGTCGACTAGCGGGGCTAGGAGAGACCCAGTACTTC.

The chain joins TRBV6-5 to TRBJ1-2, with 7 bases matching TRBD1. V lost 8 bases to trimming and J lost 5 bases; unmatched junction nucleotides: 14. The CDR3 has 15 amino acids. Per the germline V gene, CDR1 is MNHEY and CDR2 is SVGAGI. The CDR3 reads CASGVRDRKRYGYTF. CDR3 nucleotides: TGTGCCAGCGGGGTGAGGGACAGAAAGAGGTATGGCTACACCTTC.

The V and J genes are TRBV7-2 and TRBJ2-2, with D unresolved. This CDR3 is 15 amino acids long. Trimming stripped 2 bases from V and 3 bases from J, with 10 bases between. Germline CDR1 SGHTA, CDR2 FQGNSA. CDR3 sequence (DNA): TGTGCCAGCAGCTTACTTAGTCTTGACACCGGGGAGCTGTTTTTT. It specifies CASSLLSLDTGELFF. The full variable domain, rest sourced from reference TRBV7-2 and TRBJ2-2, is GAGVSQSPSNKVTEKGKDVELRCDPISGHTALYWYRQSLGQGLEFLIYFQGNSAPDKSGLPSDRFSAERTGGSVSTLTIQRTQQEDSAVYLCASSLLSLDTGELFFGEGSRLTVL.

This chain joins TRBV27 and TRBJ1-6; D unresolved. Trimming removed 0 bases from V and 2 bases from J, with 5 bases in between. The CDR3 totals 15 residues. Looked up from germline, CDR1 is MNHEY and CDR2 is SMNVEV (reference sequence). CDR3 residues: CASSLSGPYNSPLHF. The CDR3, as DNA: TGTGCCAGCAGTTTATCCGGGCCCTATAATTCACCCCTCCACTTT.

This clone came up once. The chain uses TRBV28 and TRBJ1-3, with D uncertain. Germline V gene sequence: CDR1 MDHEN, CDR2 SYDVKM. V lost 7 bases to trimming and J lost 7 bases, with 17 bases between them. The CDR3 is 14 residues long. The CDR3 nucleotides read TGTGCCAGCAAGGAGAACAGAGCCGGGAACACCATATATTTT. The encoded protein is CASKENRAGNTIYF.

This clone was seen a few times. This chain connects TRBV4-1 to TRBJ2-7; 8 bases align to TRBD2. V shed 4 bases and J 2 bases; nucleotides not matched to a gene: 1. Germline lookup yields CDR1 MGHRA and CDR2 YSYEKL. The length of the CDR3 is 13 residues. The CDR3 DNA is TGCGCCAGCAGCCTAGCGGGGCCCTACGAGCAGTACTTC. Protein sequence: CASSLAGPYEQYF.

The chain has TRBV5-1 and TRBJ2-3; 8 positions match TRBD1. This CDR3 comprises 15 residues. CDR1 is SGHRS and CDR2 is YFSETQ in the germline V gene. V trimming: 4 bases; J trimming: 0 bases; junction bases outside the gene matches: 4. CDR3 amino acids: CASSLTGGSTDTQYF. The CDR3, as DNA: TGCGCCAGCAGCCTTACAGGGGGAAGCACAGATACGCAGTATTTT.

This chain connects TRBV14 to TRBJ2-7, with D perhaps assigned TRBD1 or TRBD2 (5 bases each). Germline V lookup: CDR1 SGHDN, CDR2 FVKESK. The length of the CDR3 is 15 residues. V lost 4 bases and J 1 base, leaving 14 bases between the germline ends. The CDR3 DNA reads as TGTGCCAGCAGCCGGGCTGGTGGGGGTTCCTACGAGCAGTACTTC. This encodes CASSRAGGGSYEQYF.

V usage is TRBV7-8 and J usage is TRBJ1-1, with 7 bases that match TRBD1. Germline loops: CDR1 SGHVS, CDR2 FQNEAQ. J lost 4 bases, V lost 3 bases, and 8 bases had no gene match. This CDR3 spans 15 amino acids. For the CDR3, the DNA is TGTGCCAGCAGCTTGAGTTCAACAGGGGTCACTGAAGCTTTCTTT. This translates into CASSLSSTGVTEAFF.

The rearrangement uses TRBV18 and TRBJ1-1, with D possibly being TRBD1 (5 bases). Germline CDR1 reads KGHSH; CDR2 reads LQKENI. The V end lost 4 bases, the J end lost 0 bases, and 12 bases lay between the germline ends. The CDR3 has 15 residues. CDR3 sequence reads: CASSLATAMNTEAFF. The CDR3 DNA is TGTGCCAGCTCACTTGCGACAGCCATGAACACTGAAGCTTTCTTT.

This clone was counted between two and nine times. The DNA for the CDR3 is TGCGCCAGCAGCCAACAGACAGGTTACAATCAGCCCCAGCATTTT. It is translated as CASSQQTGYNQPQHF. The chain couples TRBV4-3 to TRBJ1-5, with a possible D match to TRBD1 (6 bases). The CDR3 loop spans 15 amino acids. The germline CDR1 and CDR2 sequences are LGHNA and YSLEER. V was shortened by 2 bases and J by 3 bases, with 11 bases between the two germline ends.

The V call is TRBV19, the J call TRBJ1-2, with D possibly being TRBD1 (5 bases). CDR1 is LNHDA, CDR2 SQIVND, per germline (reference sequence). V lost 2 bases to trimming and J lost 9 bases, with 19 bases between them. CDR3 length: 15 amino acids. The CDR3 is CASSITGTPRLSYTF. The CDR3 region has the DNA TGTGCCAGTAGTATAACCGGGACTCCTAGGTTGAGCTACACCTTC.